The clone carrying this T cell receptor (beta chain) occurred a few times. Its antigen is still unknown. This specimen comes from a study of beta chain features in type 1 diabetes. Study observations and caveats: Relative to healthy donors, patients appeared to have naive, central memory and Treg TCRB repertoires that were more similar. TCRB CDR3 length was moderately but significantly reduced in all four CD4+ subsets of Type 1 diabetes patients.

This CDR3 has 14 residues. In germline, CDR1 is SGHRS, CDR2 YFSETQ. The entirety of the isolated RNA underwent reverse transcription, so expressed TCRB transcripts were sequenced. Data came from immunoSEQ multiplex PCR; TCRdb stores just in-frame clones and leaves some out. The repertoire includes about 150,000 clones, 8.5% to 12% of them detected once, and under 1.5% sits in the top ten. This clonotype was obtained from a man aged 18 to 30 in good health. The specimen was naive CD4+ T cells from blood. The chain employs TRBV5-1 and TRBJ2-5; D is possibly TRBD1 (5 bases). The tail of the sequence fits TRBJ2-7 better, so the J call may be wrong. This chain's CDR3 is CASSGAQAVDEQYF. In DNA, the CDR3 is TGCGCCAGCAGCGGAGCACAGGCGGTCGACGAGCAGTACTTC.